This T cell receptor (beta chain) was retrieved from a study of regulatory T cells in long-lasting Graves disease. V shed 1 base and J 5 bases; nucleotides not matched to a gene: 4. The V gene's germline CDR1 is DFQATT and CDR2 SNEGSKA (reference sequence). The CDR3 sequence is 14 residues long. The time point is: newly diagnosed GD, antithyroid drugs for less than 3 months. Extracted PBMC RNA gave rise to the TCR library. Libraries of TCR beta came from iRepertoire HTBI primers plus Arm-PCR of CDR3 regions. TCRdb recomputed calls from the multiplex PCR reads with MiXCR, one row per CDR3 protein. The repertoire holds approximately 360,000 distinct CDR3 sequences, roughly 12% seen once, with 15% to 20% in the top ten. This clonotype was seen ten or more times. The sample was also reused in another study, on T cells in Graves' hyperthyroidism and ophthalmopathy. That investigation notes: The model's output predicted ophthalmopathy at a median of 6.5 months prior to onset.

The TCR comes from a woman aged 18 to 35 with Graves disease. The rearrangement uses TRBV20-1 and TRBJ1-2; 10 bases are shared with TRBD1. The sequencing used peripheral blood mononuclear cells (PBMCs), collected at new diagnosis, from a patient treated with antithyroid drugs. The CDR3 coding sequence is TGCAGTGCTAGAGGACAGGGGGCAATGTATGGCTACACCTTC. Translated: CSARGQGAMYGYTF.